One sample yielded the 4 T cell receptor beta chains listed below, sequenced in a study of lymphopenia after photon versus proton radiotherapy. The method was immunoSEQ multiplex PCR; TCRdb's version includes in-frame clones alone and lacks a portion of them. The sample records some 170,000 clones, around nine tenths being singletons. Source: peripheral blood, taken from a patient treated with photon-based radiotherapy. The receptors derive from a man aged 45 to 65 with gastric cancer.

The chain is built from TRBV9 and TRBJ2-3; TRBD2 matches at 14 bases. V was pared by 3 bases and J by 5 bases, with 8 bases of the junction left unmatched. The length of the CDR3 is 17 residues. Looked up from germline, CDR1 is SGDLS and CDR2 is YYNGEE. The CDR3 sequence: CASSERLAGGHRDTQYF. The CDR3 DNA is TGTGCCAGCAGCGAACGACTAGCGGGAGGGCATAGAGATACGCAGTATTTT. The full variable domain, with the rest looked up from reference TRBV9 and TRBJ2-3, is DSGVTQTPKHLITATGQRVTLRCSPRSGDLSVYWYQQSLDQGLQFLIQYYNGEERAKGNILERFSAQQFPDLHSELNLSSLELGDSALYFCASSERLAGGHRDTQYFGPGTRLTVL.

The sample holds one count of this clone. This sequence joins TRBV11-2 and TRBJ2-5; weak D call: TRBD2 (6 bases). Germline lookup yields CDR1 SGHAT and CDR2 FQNNGV. This CDR3 is 14 amino acids long. Trimming removed 5 bases at V and 5 bases at J, with 15 bases between. CDR3 bases: TGTGCCAGCAGCCAGGGACTCCGGTCGGAGACCCAGTACTTC. Translation gives CASSQGLRSETQYF.

CDR3 protein: CASRGGQNYGYTF. In DNA, the CDR3 is TGTGCCAGCAGGGGGGGACAGAACTATGGCTACACCTTC. The V gene is TRBV13, the J gene TRBJ1-2; TRBD1 aligns across 7 bases. Germline CDR1 is PRHDT and CDR2 is FYEKMQ (reference sequence). The CDR3 is 13 residues long. V lost 6 bases and J lost 2; bases outside the gene matches: 3.

The V and J genes are TRBV2 and TRBJ1-4; D is ambiguous. Germline loops: CDR1 SNHLY, CDR2 FYNNEI. This CDR3 region has 15 residues. Trimming shortened V by 4 bases and J by 8 bases, and 17 bases separated the two germline ends. CDR3 in amino acids: CASSAGSYFGEKLFF. CDR3 in DNA: TGTGCCAGCAGTGCCGGGTCCTACTTCGGGGAAAAACTGTTTTTT.